This T cell receptor (beta chain) was sequenced during a study of blood T cell repertoires in COVID-19. Clones were sequenced by immunoSEQ multiplex PCR, and TCRdb holds only the in-frame ones, with some missing. The table has about 210,000 clones, 85% seen once. The CDR3 covers 14 residues. Germline V lookup: CDR1 LGHDT, CDR2 YNNKEL (reference sequence). Trimming pared 0 bases from V and 9 bases from J, leaving 12 bases between. This chain connects TRBV3-1 (or the pseudogene TRBV3-2) to TRBJ1-5; D is unresolved. This receptor was obtained from a woman aged 70 to 79 with COVID-19, enrolled during active disease. Sequenced sample: peripheral blood. CDR3 DNA sequence: TGTGCCAGCAGCCAAGAGGGCCTTTTCGGGCCCCAGCATTTT. It codes for CASSQEGLFGPQHF.